These 16 T cell receptor beta chains originate from one sample sequenced in a study of T-cell reconstitution after alpha-beta-depleted transplantation in children. Unique molecular identifiers were built into the TCRbeta library. TCRdb re-analysed the PCR reads in MiXCR, keeping a single row per CDR3 protein. Counted here are 450,000 to 600,000 distinct CDR3 sequences, 15% to 20% occurring once; the ten biggest clones make up 3.3%. Sequences were derived from PBMCs from the stem cell graft donor, sampled from the stem cell graft. These receptors were obtained from a human donor who donated a stem cell graft to a child with acute lymphoblastic leukemia.

The chain uses TRBV30 and TRBJ2-5, with 14 bases that match TRBD2. V trimming: 5 bases; J trimming: 5 bases; junction bases outside the gene matches: 10. CDR1 and CDR2 (germline): GTSNPN, SVGIG (reference sequence). The CDR3 has 16 residues. The CDR3 reads CAWGPGLAGVFETQYF. Here the CDR3 DNA reads TGTGCCTGGGGACCGGGACTAGCGGGAGTTTTTGAGACCCAGTACTTC.

In this sample, this clonotype turned up many times. The genes are TRBV7-9 and TRBJ2-7; D not resolved. Trimming cost V 1 base and J 5 bases, with 6 bases left between them. Germline V gene lookup returns CDR1 SEHNR and CDR2 FQNEAQ (reference sequence). The CDR3 sequence is 12 residues long. The CDR3 reads CASSLEWDEQYF. The CDR3 nucleotides are TGTGCCAGCAGCTTAGAGTGGGACGAGCAGTACTTC.

The sample holds many counts of this clonotype. One end of the junction does not line up with germline, which may come from a read error. The chain has TRBV5-1 and TRBJ1-2; D may be TRBD1 (5 bases). This CDR3 contains 13 residues. Germline CDR1 is SGHRS and CDR2 is YFSETQ. CDR3 residues: CASSLAGSYGYTF. CDR3 bases: TGTGCCAGCAGCTTAGCAGGGTCCTATGGCTACACCTTC.

Note on this clonotype: The germline gene is not matched at one end of the junction; a read error may be the cause. The chain couples TRBV5-1 to TRBJ2-7; 8 nucleotides line up with TRBD1. The CDR3 has 16 amino acids. The V gene's germline CDR1 is SGHRS and CDR2 YFSETQ. As DNA, the CDR3 is TGCGCCAGCAGCCCCGGATGGACAGGGCGAGAAAACGAGCACTACTTC. The encoded protein is CASSPGWTGRENEHYF.

This clonotype came up a few times. The chain combines TRBV12-3 or TRBV12-4 with TRBJ2-3, with D possibly being TRBD2 (5 bases). With 8 bases removed from V and 4 bases from J, the gap between germline ends came to 10 bases. The CDR3 is 12 residues long. CDR3 coding DNA: TGTGCCAGCGGACTTGTTCCAGATACGCAGTATTTT. Its translation is CASGLVPDTQYF.

This clonotype was observed many times. The chain has TRBV6-5 and TRBJ2-7, with D maybe TRBD2 (5 bases). V lost 2 bases to trimming and J lost 3 bases, with 14 bases between them. The length of the CDR3 is 15 residues. The germline V gene encodes CDR1 MNHEY and CDR2 SVGAGI. CDR3 DNA: TGTGCCAGCAGTTACCCTTCGACGGGAAACTACGAGCAGTACTTC. Its translation: CASSYPSTGNYEQYF.

The rearrangement joins TRBV18 to TRBJ1-3, with a possible D match to TRBD1 (5 bases). The germline CDR1 and CDR2 sequences are KGHSH and LQKENI. CDR3 length: 15 residues. Trimming left V 1 base short and J 0 bases short, with 7 bases between. The CDR3 DNA reads as TGTGCCAGCTCACCACGGGGGACCTCTGGAAACACCATATATTTT. Its protein product is CASSPRGTSGNTIYF.

The chain uses TRBV18 and TRBJ2-1; 8 bases map to TRBD1. The CDR3 runs to 16 residues. The V segment lost 6 bases and the J segment 5 bases; nucleotides outside the gene matches: 12. Germline loops: CDR1 KGHSH, CDR2 LQKENI. CDR3 nucleotides: TGTGCCAGCTCGCCCTCCTGGACAGGGAGGAACAATGAGCAGTTCTTC. Protein sequence: CASSPSWTGRNNEQFF. Full variable domain (remainder filled in from reference TRBV18 and TRBJ2-1): NAGVMQNPRHLVRRRGQEARLRCSPMKGHSHVYWYRQLPEEGLKFMVYLQKENIIDESGMPKERFSAEFPKEGPSILRIQQVVRGDSAAYFCASSPSWTGRNNEQFFGPGTRLTVL.

This rearrangement joins TRBV6-5 to TRBJ2-1; possibly TRBD1 or TRBD2 for D (5 bases each). The CDR3 is 16 residues long. The ends were cut back, 2 bases at V and 6 bases at J, with 17 bases in the middle. CDR1 and CDR2 from the germline V gene are MNHEY and SVGAGI. The CDR3 is CASSYEVLRGSNEQFF. CDR3 DNA sequence: TGTGCCAGCAGTTACGAAGTTTTGAGGGGCAGCAATGAGCAGTTCTTC.

The chain joins TRBV10-3 to TRBJ2-1; D is undetermined. From germline, CDR1 is ENHRY and CDR2 SYGVKD. Trimming cost V 1 base and J 5 bases, with 9 bases left between them. CDR3 size: 14 residues. CDR3 sequence (DNA): TGTGCCATCAGTGAGTATGGACCCCACAATGAGCAGTTCTTC. Translating gives CAISEYGPHNEQFF.

The rearrangement uses TRBV20-1 and TRBJ2-5; 7 bases agree with TRBD1. CDR3 size: 15 residues. The junction had 8 bases not matched to a gene; V was cut back by 3 bases and J by 1 base. The germline V gene encodes CDR1 DFQATT and CDR2 SNEGSKA (reference sequence). In DNA, the CDR3 is TGCAGTGCTAGTAGGGGGCCACCGTTCCAAGAGACCCAGTACTTC. As protein: CSASRGPPFQETQYF.

The genes are TRBV6-1 and TRBJ1-4, with 8 bases lining up with TRBD1. Trimming at V came to 2 bases and at J to 7 bases, leaving 3 bases not matched to a gene. Germline V gene data show CDR1 as MNHNS and CDR2 as SASEGT. This CDR3 comprises 14 residues. The CDR3 region has the DNA TGTGCCAGCAGTGAAAGTCAGGGGGCTGAAAAACTGTTTTTT. Translating gives CASSESQGAEKLFF.

This chain connects TRBV6-5 to TRBJ2-1; perhaps TRBD2 as D (6 bases). Between the trimmed V and J ends, which lost 0 bases and 3 bases, there was a span of 12 bases. The CDR3 is made up of 16 amino acids. Germline values: CDR1 MNHEY, CDR2 SVGAGI. The CDR3 DNA reads as TGTGCCAGCAGTTACTCGGGTCTAGCGTTCTACAATGAGCAGTTCTTC. Translated: CASSYSGLAFYNEQFF.

This sequence joins TRBV28 and TRBJ2-3; perhaps TRBD2 as D (5 bases). This CDR3 region has 15 residues. Germline V lookup: CDR1 MDHEN, CDR2 SYDVKM. Trimming stripped 6 bases from V and 5 bases from J, with 18 bases between. The CDR3 loop is CASRGEDGSKDTQYF. The CDR3 DNA reads as TGTGCCAGCAGGGGAGAGGACGGATCTAAAGATACGCAGTATTTT.

This chain uses TRBV29-1 with TRBJ1-2; D might be TRBD1 (5 bases). The length of the CDR3 is 13 residues. Germline V CDR1 and CDR2: SQVTM, ANQGSEA. V was pared by 7 bases and J by 6 bases, with 18 bases between. As DNA, the CDR3 is TGCAGCGGGGCGGGGGGATTGGAGGATGGCTACACCTTC. It is translated as CSGAGGLEDGYTF.

This clonotype was recorded a few times. The chain carries TRBV6-4 and TRBJ2-3; D is unresolved. This CDR3 region has 16 residues. V was pared by 4 bases and J by 1 base, with 15 bases between. The germline V gene has CDR1 MRHNA and CDR2 SNTAGT. CDR3 in amino acids: CASSVIAGEGTDTQYF. CDR3 DNA: TGTGCCAGCAGTGTAATAGCCGGAGAAGGCACAGATACGCAGTATTTT.